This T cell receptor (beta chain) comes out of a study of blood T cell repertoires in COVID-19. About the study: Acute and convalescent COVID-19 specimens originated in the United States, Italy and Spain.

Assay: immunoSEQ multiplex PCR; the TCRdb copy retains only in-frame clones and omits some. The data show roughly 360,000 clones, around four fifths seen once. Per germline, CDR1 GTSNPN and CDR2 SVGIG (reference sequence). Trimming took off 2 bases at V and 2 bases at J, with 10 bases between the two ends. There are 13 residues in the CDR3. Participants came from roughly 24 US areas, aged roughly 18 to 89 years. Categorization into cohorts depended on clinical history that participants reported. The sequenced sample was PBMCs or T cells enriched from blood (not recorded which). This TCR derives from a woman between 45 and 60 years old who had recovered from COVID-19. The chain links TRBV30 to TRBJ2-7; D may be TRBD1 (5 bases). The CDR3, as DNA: TGTGCCTGGAGTAGCAGACAGACCTACGAGCAGTACTTC. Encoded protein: CAWSSRQTYEQYF. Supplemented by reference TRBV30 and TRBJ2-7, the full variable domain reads SQTIHQWPATLVQPVGSPLSLECTVEGTSNPNLYWYRQAAGRGLQLLFYSVGIGQISSEVPQNLSASRPQDRQFILSSKKLLLSDSGFYLCAWSSRQTYEQYFGPGTRLTVT.